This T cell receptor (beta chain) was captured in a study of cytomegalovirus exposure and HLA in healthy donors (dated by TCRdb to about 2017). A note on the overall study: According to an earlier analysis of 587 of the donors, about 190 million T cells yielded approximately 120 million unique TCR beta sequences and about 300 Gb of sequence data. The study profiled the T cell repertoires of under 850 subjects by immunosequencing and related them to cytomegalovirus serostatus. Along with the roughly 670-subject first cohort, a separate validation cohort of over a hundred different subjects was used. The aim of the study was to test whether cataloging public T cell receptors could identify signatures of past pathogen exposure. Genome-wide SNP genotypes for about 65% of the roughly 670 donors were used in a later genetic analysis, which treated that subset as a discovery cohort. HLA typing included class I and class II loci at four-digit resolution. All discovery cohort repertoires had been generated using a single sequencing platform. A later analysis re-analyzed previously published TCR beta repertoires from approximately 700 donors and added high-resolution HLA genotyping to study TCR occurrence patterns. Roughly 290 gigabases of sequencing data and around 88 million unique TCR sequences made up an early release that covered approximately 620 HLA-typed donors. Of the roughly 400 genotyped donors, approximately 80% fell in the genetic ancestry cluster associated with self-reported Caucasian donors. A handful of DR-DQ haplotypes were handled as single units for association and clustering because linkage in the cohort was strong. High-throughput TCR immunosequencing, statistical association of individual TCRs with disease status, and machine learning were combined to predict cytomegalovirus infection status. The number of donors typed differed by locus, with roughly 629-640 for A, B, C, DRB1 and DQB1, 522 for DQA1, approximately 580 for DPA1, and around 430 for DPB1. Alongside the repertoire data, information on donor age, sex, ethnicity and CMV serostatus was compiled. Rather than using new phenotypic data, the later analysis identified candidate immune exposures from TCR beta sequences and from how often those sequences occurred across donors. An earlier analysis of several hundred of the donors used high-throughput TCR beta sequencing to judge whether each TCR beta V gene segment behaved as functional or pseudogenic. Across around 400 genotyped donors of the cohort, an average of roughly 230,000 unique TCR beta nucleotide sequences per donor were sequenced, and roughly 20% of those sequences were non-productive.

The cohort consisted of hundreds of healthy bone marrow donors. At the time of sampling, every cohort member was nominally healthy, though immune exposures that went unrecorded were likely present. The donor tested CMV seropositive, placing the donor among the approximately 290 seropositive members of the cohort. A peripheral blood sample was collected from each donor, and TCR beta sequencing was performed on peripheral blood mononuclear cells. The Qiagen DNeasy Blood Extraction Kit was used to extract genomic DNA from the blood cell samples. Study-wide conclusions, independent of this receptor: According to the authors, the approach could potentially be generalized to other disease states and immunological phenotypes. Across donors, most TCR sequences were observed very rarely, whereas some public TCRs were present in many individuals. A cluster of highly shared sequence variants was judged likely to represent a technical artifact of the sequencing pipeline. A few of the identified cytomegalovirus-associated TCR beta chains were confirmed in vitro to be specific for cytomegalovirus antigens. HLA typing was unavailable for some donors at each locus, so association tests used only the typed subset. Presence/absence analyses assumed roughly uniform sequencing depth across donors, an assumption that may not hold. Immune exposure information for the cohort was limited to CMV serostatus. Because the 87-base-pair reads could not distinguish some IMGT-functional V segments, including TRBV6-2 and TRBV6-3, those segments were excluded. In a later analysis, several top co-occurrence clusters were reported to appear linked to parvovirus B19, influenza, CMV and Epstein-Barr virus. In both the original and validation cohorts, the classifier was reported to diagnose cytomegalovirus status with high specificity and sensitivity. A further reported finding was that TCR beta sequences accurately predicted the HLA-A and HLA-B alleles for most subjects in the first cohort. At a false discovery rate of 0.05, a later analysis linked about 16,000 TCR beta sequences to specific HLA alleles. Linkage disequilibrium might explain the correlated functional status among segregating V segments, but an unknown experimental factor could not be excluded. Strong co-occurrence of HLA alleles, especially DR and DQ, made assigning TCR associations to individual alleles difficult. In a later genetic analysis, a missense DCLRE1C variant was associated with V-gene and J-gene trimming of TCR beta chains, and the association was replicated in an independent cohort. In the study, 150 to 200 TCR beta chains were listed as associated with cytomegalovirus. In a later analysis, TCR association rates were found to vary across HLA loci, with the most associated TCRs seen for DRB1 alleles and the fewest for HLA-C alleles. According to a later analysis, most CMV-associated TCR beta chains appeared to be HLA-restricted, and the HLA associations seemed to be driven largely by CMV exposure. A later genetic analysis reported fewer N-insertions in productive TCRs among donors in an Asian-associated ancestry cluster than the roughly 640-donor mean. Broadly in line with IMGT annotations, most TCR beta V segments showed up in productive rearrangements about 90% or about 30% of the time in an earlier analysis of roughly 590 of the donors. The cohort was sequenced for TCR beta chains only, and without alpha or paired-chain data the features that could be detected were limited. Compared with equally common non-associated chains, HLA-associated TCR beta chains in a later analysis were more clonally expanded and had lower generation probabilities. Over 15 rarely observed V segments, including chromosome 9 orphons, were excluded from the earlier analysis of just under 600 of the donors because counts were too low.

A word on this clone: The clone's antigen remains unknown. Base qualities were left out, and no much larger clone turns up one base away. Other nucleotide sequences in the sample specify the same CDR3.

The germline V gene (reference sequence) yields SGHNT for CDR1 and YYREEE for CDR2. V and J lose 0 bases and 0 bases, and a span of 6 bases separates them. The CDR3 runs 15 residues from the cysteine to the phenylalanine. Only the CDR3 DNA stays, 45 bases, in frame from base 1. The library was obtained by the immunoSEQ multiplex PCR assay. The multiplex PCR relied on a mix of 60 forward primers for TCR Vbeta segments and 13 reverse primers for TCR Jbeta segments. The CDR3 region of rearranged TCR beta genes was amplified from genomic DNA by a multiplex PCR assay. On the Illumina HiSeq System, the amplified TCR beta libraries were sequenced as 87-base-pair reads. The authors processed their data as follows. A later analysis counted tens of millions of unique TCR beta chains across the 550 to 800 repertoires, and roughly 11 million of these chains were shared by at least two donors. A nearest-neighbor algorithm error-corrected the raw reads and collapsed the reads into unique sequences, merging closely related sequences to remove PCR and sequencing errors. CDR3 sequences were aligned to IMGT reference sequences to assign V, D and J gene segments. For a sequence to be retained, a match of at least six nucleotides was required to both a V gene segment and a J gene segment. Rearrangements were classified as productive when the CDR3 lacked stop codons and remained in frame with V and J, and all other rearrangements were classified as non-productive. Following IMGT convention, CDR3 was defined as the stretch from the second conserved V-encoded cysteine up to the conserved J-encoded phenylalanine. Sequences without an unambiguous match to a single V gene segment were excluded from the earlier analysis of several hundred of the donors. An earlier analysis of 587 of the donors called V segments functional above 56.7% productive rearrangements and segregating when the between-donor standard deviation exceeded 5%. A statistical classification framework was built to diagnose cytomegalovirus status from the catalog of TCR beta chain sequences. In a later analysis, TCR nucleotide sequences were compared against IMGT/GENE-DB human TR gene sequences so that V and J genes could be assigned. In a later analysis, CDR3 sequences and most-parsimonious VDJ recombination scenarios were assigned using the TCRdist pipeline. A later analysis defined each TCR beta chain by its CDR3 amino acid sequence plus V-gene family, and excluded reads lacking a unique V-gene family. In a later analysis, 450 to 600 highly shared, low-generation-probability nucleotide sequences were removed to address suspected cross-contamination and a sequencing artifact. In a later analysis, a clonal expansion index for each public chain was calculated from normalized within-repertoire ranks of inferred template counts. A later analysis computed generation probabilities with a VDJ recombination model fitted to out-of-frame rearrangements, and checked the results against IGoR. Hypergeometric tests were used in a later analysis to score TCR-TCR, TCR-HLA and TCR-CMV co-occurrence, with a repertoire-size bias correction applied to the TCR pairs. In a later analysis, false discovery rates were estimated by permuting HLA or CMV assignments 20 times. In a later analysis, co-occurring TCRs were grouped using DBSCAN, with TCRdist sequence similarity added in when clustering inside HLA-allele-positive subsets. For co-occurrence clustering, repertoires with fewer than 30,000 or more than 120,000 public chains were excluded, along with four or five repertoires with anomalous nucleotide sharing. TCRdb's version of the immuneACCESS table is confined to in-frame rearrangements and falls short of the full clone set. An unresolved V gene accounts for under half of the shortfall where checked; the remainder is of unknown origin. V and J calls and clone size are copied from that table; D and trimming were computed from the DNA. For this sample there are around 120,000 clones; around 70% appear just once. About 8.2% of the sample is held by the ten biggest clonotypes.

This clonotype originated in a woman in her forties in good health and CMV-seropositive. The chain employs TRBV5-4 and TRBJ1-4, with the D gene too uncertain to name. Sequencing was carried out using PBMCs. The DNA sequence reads TGTGCCAGCAGCTTGGATCGGGCAACTAATGAAAAACTGTTTTTT. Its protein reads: CASSLDRATNEKLFF.